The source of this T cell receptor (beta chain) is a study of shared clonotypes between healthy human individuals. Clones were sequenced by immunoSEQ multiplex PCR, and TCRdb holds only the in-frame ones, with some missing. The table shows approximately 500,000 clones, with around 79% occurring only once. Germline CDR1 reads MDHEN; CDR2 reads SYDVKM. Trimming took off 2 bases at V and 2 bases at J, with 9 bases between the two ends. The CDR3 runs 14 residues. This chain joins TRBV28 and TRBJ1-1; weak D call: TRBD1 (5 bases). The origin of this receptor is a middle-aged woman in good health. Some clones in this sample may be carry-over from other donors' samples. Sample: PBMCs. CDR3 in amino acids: CASSLMGENTEAFF. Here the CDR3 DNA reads TGTGCCAGCAGTTTAATGGGGGAAAACACTGAAGCTTTCTTT.